This T cell receptor (beta chain) stems from a study of sequential checkpoint blockade in melanoma. Whole-study context: After both sequences, patients received maintenance nivolumab.

J was trimmed by 3 bases and V by 2 bases; bases with no gene match: 2. The CDR3 sequence is 15 residues long. Germline loops: CDR1 KGHSH, CDR2 LQKENI. Clones were read by immunoSEQ multiplex PCR, and TCRdb kept only the in-frame ones, dropping some. Of around 18,000 clones in the sample, about two thirds are singletons; the top ten hold 15% to 20%. The treatment: randomized to nivolumab then ipilimumab (arm A) or the reverse (arm B). PBMC sorting kept live CD3+CD8+ cells without CD19 or CD56. Sequenced here: CD8+ T cells sorted from blood (inferred from file names), sampled from a patient given nivolumab and ipilimumab in sequence. This sequence originates from a human donor with melanoma. V and J are TRBV18 and TRBJ1-5; 9 positions match TRBD1. The CDR3 loop is CASSPGDRVNQPQHF. The CDR3 coding sequence is TGTGCCAGCTCACCAGGGGACAGGGTCAATCAGCCCCAGCATTTT. Complete variable domain (other parts from reference TRBV18 and TRBJ1-5): NAGVMQNPRHLVRRRGQEARLRCSPMKGHSHVYWYRQLPEEGLKFMVYLQKENIIDESGMPKERFSAEFPKEGPSILRIQQVVRGDSAAYFCASSPGDRVNQPQHFGDGTRLSIL.